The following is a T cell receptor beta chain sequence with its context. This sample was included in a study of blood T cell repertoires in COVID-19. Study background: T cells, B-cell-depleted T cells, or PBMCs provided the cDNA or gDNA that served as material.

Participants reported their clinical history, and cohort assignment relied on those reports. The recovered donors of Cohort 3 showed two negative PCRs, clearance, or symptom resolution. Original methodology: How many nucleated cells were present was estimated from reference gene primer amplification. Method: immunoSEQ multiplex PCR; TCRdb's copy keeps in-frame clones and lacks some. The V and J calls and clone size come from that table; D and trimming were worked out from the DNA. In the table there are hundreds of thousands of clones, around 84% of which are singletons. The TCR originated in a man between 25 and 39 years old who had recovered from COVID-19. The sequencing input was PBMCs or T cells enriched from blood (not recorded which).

In nucleotides, the CDR3 is TGTGCCAGCAGCTTGGGGGTAGACTCAATCATGTCCCAGCATTTT. Protein sequence: CASSLGVDSIMSQHF. The chain couples TRBV5-5 to TRBJ1-5; no definite D call. The germline V gene encodes CDR1 SGHKS and CDR2 YYEKEE (reference sequence). The V end lost 0 bases, the J end lost 11 bases, and 18 bases lay between the germline ends. CDR3 length equals 15 residues.